One sample yielded the 24 T cell receptor beta chains listed below, sequenced in a study of naive and memory T cell subsets. As to treatment: skin biopsy from PPD injection site in Mantoux-positive individual. Input was roughly 1 to 1000 ng of DNase-treated total RNA without cell sorting. For blood and skin samples, reverse transcription used TCR alpha and beta constant primers. A single record per CDR3 protein comes from TCRdb applying MiXCR to the UMI-ligation and nested PCR reads. There are about 20,000 distinct CDR3 sequences in the sample; about a tenth occur only once, and almost 7% lies in the top ten. This sample comprised skin, obtained from a tuberculin skin test site. These TCRs come from an adult in good health.

This clonotype was counted at least ten times. V usage is TRBV27 and J usage is TRBJ2-7; 7 bases match TRBD1. The CDR3 has 13 amino acids. Germline V CDR1 and CDR2: MNHEY, SMNVEV (reference sequence). V shed 5 bases and J 3 bases; nucleotides not matched to a gene: 4. The CDR3 loop is CASSPTGYYEQYF. The CDR3 DNA follows: TGTGCCAGCAGTCCGACAGGGTACTACGAGCAGTACTTC.

This clonotype showed up many times. This chain uses TRBV18 with TRBJ2-7, with D perhaps matching TRBD1 (5 bases). Germline V CDR1 and CDR2: KGHSH, LQKENI. V was trimmed by 5 bases and J by 6 bases, leaving 14 bases between them. The CDR3 extends over 13 amino acids. CDR3 region: CASSEDMGREQYF. Here the CDR3 DNA reads TGTGCCAGCTCAGAGGACATGGGCCGCGAGCAGTACTTC.

This clonotype was observed a few times. The genes are TRBV3-1 and TRBJ2-3, with a tentative D call TRBD1 (6 bases). CDR3 length equals 15 residues. In germline, CDR1 is LGHDT, CDR2 YNNKEL (reference sequence). Between the trimmed V and J ends, which lost 0 bases and 5 bases, there was a span of 12 bases. CDR3 protein: CASSQDQLGQDTQYF. The CDR3 DNA reads TGTGCCAGCAGCCAAGATCAGTTGGGACAAGATACGCAGTATTTT.

A word on this clonotype: A much larger clone is a single base away; this may be a read error. V usage is TRBV7-3 and J usage is TRBJ1-1; 7 bases align to TRBD1. CDR3 length: 15 amino acids. J gave up 1 base and V 0 bases, and 2 bases lay outside the gene matches. Germline lookup yields CDR1 SGHTA and CDR2 FQGTGA. This CDR3 reads CASSLTGTENTEAFF. CDR3 DNA: TGTGCCAGCAGCTTAACCGGGACAGAGAACACTGAAGCTTTCTTT.

This clonotype was counted at least ten times. This chain uses TRBV20-1 with TRBJ2-1; 12 bases match TRBD2. CDR1 is DFQATT, CDR2 SNEGSKA, per germline (reference sequence). Trimming cost V 0 bases and J 3 bases; bases outside gene matches: 12. The CDR3 totals 19 residues. CDR3 bases: TGCAGTGCTAGAGATCCCCGACTAGCGGGAGTTCTGAACTACAATGAGCAGTTCTTC. This encodes CSARDPRLAGVLNYNEQFF.

There are many counts of this clonotype. The chain links TRBV28 to TRBJ2-5; no reliable D call. The germline V gene encodes CDR1 MDHEN and CDR2 SYDVKM. Trimming shortened V by 1 base and J by 5 bases, and 5 bases separated the two germline ends. CDR3 length: 12 residues. The CDR3 is CASSLFYETQYF. The CDR3 DNA is TGTGCCAGCAGTTTATTCTACGAGACCCAGTACTTC.

This clonotype was recorded at least ten times. This chain connects TRBV10-3 to TRBJ2-3; TRBD2 matches 10 bases. The trim removed 4 bases at V and 3 bases at J, leaving 7 bases unmatched. This CDR3 contains 16 residues. The germline CDR1 and CDR2 sequences are ENHRY and SYGVKD. The chain's CDR3 is CAISGWASGSTDTQYF. The CDR3 bases are TGTGCCATCAGTGGGTGGGCTAGCGGGAGTACAGATACGCAGTATTTT.

The rearrangement joins TRBV28 to TRBJ1-5, with D perhaps matching TRBD1 (6 bases). The V and J ends lost 8 bases and 5 bases respectively, with 16 bases between them. The germline gives CDR1 MDHEN, CDR2 SYDVKM. This CDR3 spans 14 amino acids. CDR3 nucleotides: TGTGCCAGCCTAATGGGGGGGGGGCATCAGCCCCAGCATTTT. Protein product: CASLMGGGHQPQHF.

By sample share, this clonotype is medium-sized. V usage is TRBV4-3 and J usage is TRBJ1-1; 7 nucleotides align to TRBD1. With 0 bases clipped from V and 5 bases from J, the junction kept 6 bases outside the gene matches. Per the germline V gene, CDR1 is LGHNA and CDR2 is YSLEER. The CDR3 loop spans 15 amino acids. For the CDR3, the DNA is TGCGCCAGCAGCCAAGATTGGACAGGAGGGACTGAAGCTTTCTTT. Amino acid sequence: CASSQDWTGGTEAFF.

The chain couples TRBV19 to TRBJ1-1; TRBD1 agrees at 7 bases. Trimming at V came to 5 bases and at J to 5 bases, leaving 5 bases not matched to a gene. CDR3 length: 13 amino acids. CDR1 is LNHDA and CDR2 is SQIVND in the germline V gene (reference sequence). The CDR3 loop is CASSLTGRTEAFF. CDR3 in DNA: TGTGCCAGTAGTCTGACAGGGAGGACTGAAGCTTTCTTT.

The V gene is TRBV5-1, the J gene TRBJ2-3, with D possibly matching TRBD1 (8 bases). Trimming cost V 3 bases and J 6 bases, with 23 bases left between them. Germline V CDR1 and CDR2: SGHRS, YFSETQ. The CDR3 is 17 amino acids. CDR3 amino acids: CASSSEYTGGGWDTQYF. The DNA of the CDR3 is TGCGCCAGCAGCTCAGAATACACAGGGGGGGGTTGGGATACGCAGTATTTT. Full variable domain (missing parts from reference TRBV5-1 and TRBJ2-3): KAGVTQTPRYLIKTRGQQVTLSCSPISGHRSVSWYQQTPGQGLQFLFEYFSETQRNKGNFPGRFSGRQFSNSRSEMNVSTLELGDSALYLCASSSEYTGGGWDTQYFGPGTRLTVL.

This clonotype was counted many times. V is TRBV7-2 and J is TRBJ2-3; either TRBD1 or TRBD2 may fit D (6 bases each). This CDR3 has 16 amino acids. V was clipped by 3 bases and J by 2 bases, with 15 bases between them. Germline V gene sequence: CDR1 SGHTA, CDR2 FQGNSA. The CDR3 DNA reads as TGTGCCAGCAGCTTGACCGGGGGCCCGTCCACAGATACGCAGTATTTT. It is translated as CASSLTGGPSTDTQYF.

This clonotype was detected ten times or more. J is TRBJ2-2 and V is TRBV19, with unresolved D. CDR3 size: 14 residues. The V gene lost 7 bases and the J gene lost 1 base, with 10 bases spanning the gap. Germline V lookup: CDR1 LNHDA, CDR2 SQIVND (reference sequence). This chain's CDR3 is CASKYAGNTGELFF. The CDR3 DNA sequence: TGTGCCAGTAAATACGCAGGGAACACCGGGGAGCTGTTTTTT. Complete variable domain (other parts from reference TRBV19 and TRBJ2-2): DGGITQSPKYLFRKEGQNVTLSCEQNLNHDAMYWYRQDPGQGLRLIYYSQIVNDFQKGDIAEGYSVSREKKESFPLTVTSAQKNPTAFYLCASKYAGNTGELFFGEGSRLTVL.

This clonotype has ten or more counts. The rearrangement links TRBV28 to TRBJ2-7; D is ambiguous. This CDR3 contains 13 residues. Trimming pared 2 bases from V and 6 bases from J, leaving 11 bases between. Germline lookup yields CDR1 MDHEN and CDR2 SYDVKM. The CDR3 sequence is CASSLAPTGEQYF. CDR3 in DNA: TGTGCCAGCAGTTTAGCCCCGACTGGCGAGCAGTACTTC.

This clonotype came up a few times. The CDR3 DNA follows: TGTGCCATCAACCCCGGGACAGGGCGCACAGATACGCAGTATTTT. The encoded protein is CAINPGTGRTDTQYF. V usage is TRBV10-3 and J usage is TRBJ2-3, with 9 bases lining up with TRBD1. This CDR3 has 15 residues. J was trimmed by 1 base and V by 7 bases; bases with no gene match: 6. Per germline, CDR1 ENHRY and CDR2 SYGVKD.

The DNA of the CDR3 is TGTGCCAGCAGACGTATAGCGGGGACCACAGATACGCAGTATTTT. Translated: CASRRIAGTTDTQYF. The chain links TRBV27 to TRBJ2-3; 8 positions match TRBD2. Germline assignment: CDR1 MNHEY and CDR2 SMNVEV (reference sequence). This CDR3 is built from 15 residues. V dropped 6 bases and J dropped 2; count of bases not matched to a gene: 7.

This clonotype was seen a few times. The chain recombines TRBV30 with TRBJ1-6, with 8 bases identical to TRBD1. Germline CDR1 GTSNPN, CDR2 SVGIG (reference sequence). This CDR3 contains 14 residues. Losses at the gene ends were 3 bases for V and 8 bases for J; bases not matched to a gene: 6. This CDR3 reads CAWRRTGRYSPLHF. For the CDR3, the DNA is TGTGCCTGGAGGCGGACAGGGAGATATTCACCCCTCCACTTT. Filled out from reference TRBV30 and TRBJ1-6, the complete variable domain reads SQTIHQWPATLVQPVGSPLSLECTVEGTSNPNLYWYRQAAGRGLQLLFYSVGIGQISSEVPQNLSASRPQDRQFILSSKKLLLSDSGFYLCAWRRTGRYSPLHFGNGTRLTVT.

This clonotype was counted between two and nine times. V usage is TRBV9 and J usage is TRBJ2-6, with 12 bases matching TRBD1. The CDR3 is 20 amino acids. J was trimmed by 1 base and V by 4 bases; bases with no gene match: 12. CDR1 and CDR2 (germline): SGDLS, YYNGEE. CDR3 residues: CASSPRDRGQYGSGANVLTF. The CDR3 nucleotides read TGTGCCAGCAGCCCGCGGGACAGGGGGCAATACGGATCTGGGGCCAACGTCCTGACTTTC.

This clonotype has a count of ten or more. The rearrangement uses TRBV28 and TRBJ2-1, with 8 bases aligning to TRBD2. There are 14 residues in the CDR3. CDR1 and CDR2 (germline): MDHEN, SYDVKM. V lost 10 bases to trimming and J lost 3 bases; unmatched junction nucleotides: 8. The CDR3: CATSGGGYYNEQFF. The CDR3 DNA sequence: TGTGCCACCAGCGGGGGCGGCTACTACAATGAGCAGTTCTTC.

This clonotype was counted at least ten times. J is TRBJ2-3 and V is TRBV6-5; D remains ambiguous. The V end was cut by 6 bases, the J end by 1 base, with 11 bases between. Looked up from germline, CDR1 is MNHEY and CDR2 is SVGAGI. CDR3 length equals 14 residues. CDR3 protein: CASRRMQGTDTQYF. The CDR3 DNA reads TGTGCCAGCAGGAGAATGCAGGGCACAGATACGCAGTATTTT.

This clonotype was seen a handful of times. Since a much larger clone is just one base distant, this may be a read error. The chain joins TRBV6-6 to TRBJ1-5, with D tentatively TRBD1 (5 bases). The CDR3 is 13 amino acids. The V and J ends lost 0 bases and 8 bases respectively, with 8 bases between them. Germline V gene lookup returns CDR1 MNHNY and CDR2 SVGAGI (reference sequence). The chain's CDR3 is CASSYSMGEPQHF. CDR3 nucleotide sequence: TGTGCCAGCAGTTACTCGATGGGGGAGCCCCAGCATTTT.

As concerns this clonotype: A much larger clone differs by one base, so this may be a read error. The chain carries TRBV19 and TRBJ2-3, with TRBD1 as a possible D gene (5 bases). V dropped 9 bases and J dropped 0 bases, with 10 bases sitting between them. Germline V gene data show CDR1 as LNHDA and CDR2 as SQIVND (reference sequence). CDR3 length: 13 amino acids. The CDR3: CASQGVSTDTQYF. The CDR3 DNA sequence: TGTGCCAGCCAAGGGGTTAGCACAGATACGCAGTATTTT.

The chain links TRBV11-1 to TRBJ1-2; D might be TRBD1 (6 bases). The length of the CDR3 is 16 residues. The germline V gene has CDR1 SGHAT and CDR2 FQDESV (reference sequence). Trimming removed 5 bases from V and 0 bases from J, with 16 bases in between. CDR3 coding DNA: TGTGCCAGCAGCCCCCAAGGTGGGGGCGCTAACTATGGCTACACCTTC. Translation gives CASSPQGGGANYGYTF.

This clonotype was counted many times. This chain connects TRBV9 to TRBJ2-6, with D maybe TRBD1 (6 bases). The CDR3 totals 15 residues. The V gene lost 5 bases and the J gene lost 2 bases, with 11 bases spanning the gap. CDR1 is SGDLS, CDR2 YYNGEE, per germline. For the CDR3, the DNA is TGTGCCAGCAGTCAACAGGGCGCTGGGGCCAACGTCCTGACTTTC. This codes for CASSQQGAGANVLTF.